The 15 T cell receptor beta chains in this list originate from one sample, sequenced in a study of blood T cell repertoires in COVID-19. Profiled with immunoSEQ multiplex PCR; TCRdb holds only in-frame clones, not every one. The table shows around 180,000 clones, with around 90% occurring only once. Sequencing used peripheral blood. Receptors were obtained from a human donor in a cohort sampled during active COVID-19.

V is TRBV19 and J is TRBJ1-2, with D unclear. CDR3 length: 12 residues. Trimming pared 11 bases from V and 2 bases from J, leaving 12 bases between. Germline-derived CDR1 and CDR2 are LNHDA and SQIVND (reference sequence). The CDR3 reads CAAGTVNYGYTF. CDR3 in DNA: TGTGCCGCGGGCACGGTGAACTATGGCTACACCTTC.

The rearrangement uses TRBV7-2 and TRBJ2-1, with TRBD1 matching 8 bases. This CDR3 is built from 14 residues. Germline CDR1 and CDR2: SGHTA and FQGNSA. V lost 3 bases to trimming and J lost 3 bases; unmatched junction nucleotides: 1. CDR3 amino acids: CASSLGQVYNEQFF. Written as DNA, the CDR3 is TGTGCCAGCAGCTTGGGACAGGTCTACAATGAGCAGTTCTTC.

This chain uses TRBV19 with TRBJ1-6; TRBD1 might be the D (5 bases). Germline V gene sequence: CDR1 LNHDA, CDR2 SQIVND (reference sequence). Deletions cut 7 bases from V and 10 bases from J, with 20 bases between. This CDR3 is 15 amino acids long. Here the CDR3 DNA reads TGTGCCAGTACCTTATCCAGGCAGGGAGGGTCACCCCTCCACTTT. Encoded protein: CASTLSRQGGSPLHF. Full variable domain (missing parts from reference TRBV19 and TRBJ1-6): DGGITQSPKYLFRKEGQNVTLSCEQNLNHDAMYWYRQDPGQGLRLIYYSQIVNDFQKGDIAEGYSVSREKKESFPLTVTSAQKNPTAFYLCASTLSRQGGSPLHFGNGTRLTVT.

The chain combines TRBV7-2 with TRBJ2-7; D is ambiguous. The CDR3 has 15 amino acids. The V gene lost 0 bases and the J gene lost 4 bases, with 13 bases spanning the gap. Germline CDR1 and CDR2: SGHTA and FQGNSA. The CDR3 DNA reads as TGTGCCAGCAGCTTAGCCCCGCGGAGTACGTACGAGCAGTACTTC. Translated, it gives CASSLAPRSTYEQYF. The whole variable domain, filled in from reference TRBV7-2 and TRBJ2-7, reads GAGVSQSPSNKVTEKGKDVELRCDPISGHTALYWYRQSLGQGLEFLIYFQGNSAPDKSGLPSDRFSAERTGGSVSTLTIQRTQQEDSAVYLCASSLAPRSTYEQYFGPGTRLTVT.

The chain recombines TRBV11-3 with TRBJ1-1; D unresolved. Trimming pared 8 bases from V and 0 bases from J, leaving 10 bases between. This CDR3 has 13 amino acids. Germline V gene lookup returns CDR1 SGHNT and CDR2 YENEEA. For the CDR3, the DNA is TGTGCCAGCCATAAAGTAGTGAACACTGAAGCTTTCTTT. Translated, it gives CASHKVVNTEAFF.

CDR3 residues: CASSYSAGSSYEQYF. DNA of the CDR3: TGTGCCAGCAGTTACTCCGCGGGATCCTCCTACGAGCAGTACTTC. V usage is TRBV6-5 and J usage is TRBJ2-7; maybe TRBD2 (6 bases). Trimming removed 0 bases from V and 0 bases from J, with 9 bases in between. Germline lookup yields CDR1 MNHEY and CDR2 SVGAGI. This CDR3 is built from 15 residues.

This clone was counted a single time. This rearrangement joins TRBV19 to TRBJ1-4; 7 nucleotides agree with TRBD1. The CDR3 spans 14 residues. After removal of 9 bases from V and 4 bases from J, the junction contained 8 bases not matched to a gene. Germline V gene data show CDR1 as LNHDA and CDR2 as SQIVND (reference sequence). CDR3: CASESGTVNEKLFF. The CDR3 DNA is TGTGCCAGCGAGTCGGGGACAGTTAATGAAAAACTGTTTTTT.

The genes are TRBV7-2 and TRBJ2-1, with TRBD1 identical over 8 bases. The junction had 1 base not matched to a gene; V was cut back by 6 bases and J by 3 bases. Germline V gene data show CDR1 as SGHTA and CDR2 as FQGNSA. The CDR3 length is 13 residues. CDR3 in DNA: TGTGCCAGCAGACAGGGGGGCTACAATGAGCAGTTCTTC. Its protein is CASRQGGYNEQFF.

Only a few counts were recorded for this clone. The chain recombines TRBV19 with TRBJ2-1; D may be TRBD2 (6 bases). The V gene's germline CDR1 is LNHDA and CDR2 SQIVND (reference sequence). The ends were cut back, 5 bases at V and 8 bases at J, with 19 bases in the middle. This CDR3 spans 15 amino acids. CDR3 bases: TGTGCCAGTAGTCCCGTTCGGGAGTGGGTGGATGAGCAGTTCTTC. Encoded protein: CASSPVREWVDEQFF.

The chain couples TRBV4-3 to TRBJ2-3; TRBD2 aligns across 12 bases. Per the germline V gene, CDR1 is LGHNA and CDR2 is YSLEER. Trimming took 4 bases from V and 5 from J; bases not matched to a gene: 4. The CDR3 has 15 amino acids. CDR3 sequence reads: CASSRRLAGEDTQYF. In nucleotides, the CDR3 is TGCGCCAGCAGCCGACGACTAGCGGGAGAAGATACGCAGTATTTT.

This chain uses TRBV6-5 with TRBJ1-2; D is unresolved. V shed 6 bases and J shed 5 bases, with 7 bases lying between them. The V gene's germline CDR1 is MNHEY and CDR2 SVGAGI. The CDR3 spans 11 residues. In nucleotides, the CDR3 is TGTGCCAGCAGGAGGGTATATGGCTACACCTTC. The encoded protein is CASRRVYGYTF.

The gene calls are TRBV7-2 and TRBJ1-2; D not resolved. In germline, CDR1 is SGHTA, CDR2 FQGNSA. Trimming shortened V by 6 bases and J by 4 bases, and 12 bases separated the two germline ends. The CDR3 contains 13 residues. The CDR3 reads CASSLFLSYGYTF. The DNA of the CDR3 is TGTGCCAGCAGTCTATTCTTATCCTATGGCTACACCTTC.

The chain couples TRBV5-6 to TRBJ2-7; 10 bases fit TRBD1. The CDR3 consists of 16 residues. The germline V gene encodes CDR1 SGHDT and CDR2 YYEEEE. The junction had 8 bases not matched to a gene; V was cut back by 0 bases and J by 5 bases. The DNA for the CDR3 is TGTGCCAGCAGCTTGGCTGGACAGGGGGTATCAAACGAGCAGTACTTC. Protein product: CASSLAGQGVSNEQYF.

The chain carries TRBV4-1 and TRBJ2-1; the match to TRBD2 covers 8 bases. CDR3 length: 15 amino acids. The J segment lost 9 bases and the V segment lost 1 base, leaving 8 bases of the junction unmatched. The germline gives CDR1 MGHRA, CDR2 YSYEKL. The CDR3, as DNA: TGCGCCAGCAGCCAAGTTGCCCCCGCGGGAGGTGAGCAGTTCTTC. Protein: CASSQVAPAGGEQFF.

As to this clone: The sample contains more than one DNA sequence encoding this CDR3. CDR3 in amino acids: CASSPGTGGYEQYF. The CDR3 coding sequence is TGTGCCAGCTCACCAGGGACAGGGGGCTACGAGCAGTACTTC. The chain recombines TRBV18 with TRBJ2-7; 11 nucleotides agree with TRBD1. V shed 2 bases, J shed 3 bases, and the junction held 0 bases outside the gene matches. The CDR3 extends over 14 amino acids. Germline V lookup: CDR1 KGHSH, CDR2 LQKENI.